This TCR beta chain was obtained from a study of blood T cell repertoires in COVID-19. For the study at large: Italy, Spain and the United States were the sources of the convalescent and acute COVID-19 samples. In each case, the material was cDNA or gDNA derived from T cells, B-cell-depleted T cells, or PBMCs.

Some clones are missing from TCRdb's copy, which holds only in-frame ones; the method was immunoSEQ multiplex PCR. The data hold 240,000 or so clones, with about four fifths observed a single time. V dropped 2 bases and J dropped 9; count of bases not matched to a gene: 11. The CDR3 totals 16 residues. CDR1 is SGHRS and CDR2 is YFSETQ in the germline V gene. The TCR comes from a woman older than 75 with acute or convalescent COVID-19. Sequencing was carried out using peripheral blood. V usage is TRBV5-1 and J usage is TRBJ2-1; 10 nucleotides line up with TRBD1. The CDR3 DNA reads TGCGCCAGCAGCTTAGAGATCGACAGGGGGCGGGGTGAGCAGTTCTTC. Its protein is CASSLEIDRGRGEQFF. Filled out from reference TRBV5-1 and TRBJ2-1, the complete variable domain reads KAGVTQTPRYLIKTRGQQVTLSCSPISGHRSVSWYQQTPGQGLQFLFEYFSETQRNKGNFPGRFSGRQFSNSRSEMNVSTLELGDSALYLCASSLEIDRGRGEQFFGPGTRLTVL.